This T cell receptor (beta chain) emerged from a study of T cells in Graves' hyperthyroidism and ophthalmopathy. Across the whole study: Peripheral blood was secured at the point of initial diagnosis, before any treatment. Regarding the study as a whole: Blood samples included most of the expanded thyroid clonotypes exceeding 0.001. Researchers report that a 13 V-J model separated ophthalmopathy from stable hyperthyroidism.

Germline CDR1 is DFQATT and CDR2 is SNEGSKA (reference sequence). V dropped 2 bases and J dropped 1 base, with 12 bases sitting between them. The CDR3 is 14 amino acids. Amplified regions were TCR beta CDR3 sequences from RNA transcripts. First-round RT-PCR targeting the TCR CDR3 was performed with the HTBI primer set. Each CDR3 protein gets one entry after TCRdb re-called the multiplex PCR reads with MiXCR. There are fewer than 400,000 distinct CDR3 sequences in the sample; around a sixth occur only once, and roughly 33% lies in the top ten. Exclusion followed for patients with uncontrolled infection, other autoimmune disease, pregnancy or lactation. The table lists this clonotype with many counts. Its antigen remains unidentified.

The chain carries TRBV20-1 and TRBJ2-7; D may be TRBD2 (5 bases). The sequencing input was blood. The receptor comes from a man under 40 with Graves' hyperthyroidism. CDR3 protein: CSARRVARSYEQYF. The DNA for the CDR3 is TGCAGTGCTAGAAGGGTAGCGAGGTCCTACGAGCAGTACTTC.